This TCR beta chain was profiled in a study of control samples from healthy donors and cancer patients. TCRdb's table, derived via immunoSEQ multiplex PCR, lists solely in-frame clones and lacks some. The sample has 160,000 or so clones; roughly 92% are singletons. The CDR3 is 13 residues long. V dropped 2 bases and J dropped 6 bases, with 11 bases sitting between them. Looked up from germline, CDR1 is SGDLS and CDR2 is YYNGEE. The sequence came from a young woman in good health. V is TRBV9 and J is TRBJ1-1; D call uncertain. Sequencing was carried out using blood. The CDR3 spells CASSVQRSAEAFF. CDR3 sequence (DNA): TGTGCCAGCAGCGTCCAGAGGAGTGCTGAAGCTTTCTTT.